One and the same sample provided the 3 T cell receptor beta chains below, sequenced in a study of cytomegalovirus exposure and HLA in healthy donors. PCR employed 60 Vbeta and 13 Jbeta primers. Produced via immunoSEQ multiplex PCR; TCRdb's table is partial and in-frame only. In total, the table holds approximately 45,000 clones. The specimen was PBMCs. The receptors originated from a woman between 40 and 55 years old in good health and CMV-seronegative.

This chain uses TRBV4-1 with TRBJ2-2; 8 nucleotides agree with TRBD1. The CDR3 has 16 residues. The germline V gene encodes CDR1 MGHRA and CDR2 YSYEKL. The V gene end was trimmed by 2 bases and the J gene end by 0 bases; junction bases not matched to a gene: 2. This CDR3 reads CASSQQQGANTGELFF. The CDR3 coding sequence is TGCGCCAGCAGCCAACAACAGGGGGCGAACACCGGGGAGCTGTTTTTT.

The genes are TRBV6-6 and TRBJ2-2; tentatively, D is TRBD1 (6 bases). The CDR3 has 14 amino acids. Trimming left V 6 bases short and J 5 bases short, with 13 bases between. From germline, CDR1 is MNHNY and CDR2 SVGAGI (reference sequence). CDR3 amino acids: CASRFTGLTGELFF. The CDR3 DNA follows: TGTGCCAGCAGATTTACAGGGTTGACCGGGGAGCTGTTTTTT.

CDR3 DNA: TGTGCCAGCAGACCCGATGAGGGGGTGCTGGGGTACGAGCAGTACTTC. Protein sequence: CASRPDEGVLGYEQYF. The rearrangement uses TRBV28 and TRBJ2-7; perhaps TRBD1 as D (6 bases). Germline CDR1 MDHEN, CDR2 SYDVKM. Deletions cut 6 bases from V and 4 bases from J, with 22 bases between. The CDR3 has 16 amino acids.